This TCR beta chain is from a study of blood T cell repertoires in COVID-19. Across the study: Samples taken during acute and convalescent COVID-19 were collected in the United States, Italy and Spain. PBMCs, B-cell-depleted T cells, or T cells were the source of the cDNA or gDNA that made up the material.

This CDR3 is 17 amino acids long. V was clipped by 0 bases and J by 0 bases; unmatched bases: 5. Looked up from germline, CDR1 is SGHTS and CDR2 is YDEGEE. Per the original data handling: Reference gene primer amplification in the assay estimated nucleated cell counts. Sequenced by immunoSEQ multiplex PCR; TCRdb stores in-frame clones only, minus some. Clonal size and the V and J genes are those of that table, whereas D and trimming came from the DNA. The profile shows about 180,000 clones, roughly 84% of them singletons. What was sequenced was peripheral blood. The TCR sequence derives from a man aged 18 to 35 with active or convalescent COVID-19. The J gene is TRBJ1-3, the V gene TRBV5-8, with 8 bases identical to TRBD1. CDR3 protein: CASSLDDRGSSGNTIYF. Here the CDR3 DNA reads TGTGCCAGCAGCTTGGACGACAGGGGTAGCTCTGGAAACACCATATATTTT. The variable domain in full, with the rest retrieved from reference TRBV5-8 and TRBJ1-3, is EAGVTQSPTHLIKTRGQQATLRCSPISGHTSVYWYQQALGLGLQFLLWYDEGEERNRGNFPPRFSGRQFPNYSSELNVNALELEDSALYLCASSLDDRGSSGNTIYFGEGSWLTVV.